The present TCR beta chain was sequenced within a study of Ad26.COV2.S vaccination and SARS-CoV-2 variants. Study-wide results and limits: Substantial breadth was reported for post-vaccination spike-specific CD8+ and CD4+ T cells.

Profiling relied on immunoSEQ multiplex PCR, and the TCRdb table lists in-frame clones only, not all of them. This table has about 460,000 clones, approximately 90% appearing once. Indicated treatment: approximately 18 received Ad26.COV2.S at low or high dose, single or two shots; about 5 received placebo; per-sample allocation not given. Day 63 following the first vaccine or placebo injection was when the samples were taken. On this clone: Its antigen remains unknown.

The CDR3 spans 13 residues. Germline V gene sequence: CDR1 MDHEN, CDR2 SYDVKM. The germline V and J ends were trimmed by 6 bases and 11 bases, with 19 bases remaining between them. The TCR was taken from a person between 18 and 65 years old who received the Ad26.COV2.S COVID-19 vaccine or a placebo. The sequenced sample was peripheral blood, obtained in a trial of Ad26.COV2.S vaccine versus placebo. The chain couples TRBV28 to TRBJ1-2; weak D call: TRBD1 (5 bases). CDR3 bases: TGTGCCAGCAGCCCTGGGACGTACTCAGGGTACACCTTC. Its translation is CASSPGTYSGYTF.